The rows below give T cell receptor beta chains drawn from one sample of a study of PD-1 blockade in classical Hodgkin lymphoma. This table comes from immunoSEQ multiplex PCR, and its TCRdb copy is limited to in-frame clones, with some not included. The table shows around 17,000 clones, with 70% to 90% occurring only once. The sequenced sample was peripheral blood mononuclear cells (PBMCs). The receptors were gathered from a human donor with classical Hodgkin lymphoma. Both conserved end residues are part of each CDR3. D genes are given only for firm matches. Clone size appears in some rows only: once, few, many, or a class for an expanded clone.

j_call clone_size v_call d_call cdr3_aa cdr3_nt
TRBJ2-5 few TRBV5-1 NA CASSLVDTGTETQYF TGCGCCAGCAGCCTAGTCGACACCGGGACAGAGACCCAGTACTTC
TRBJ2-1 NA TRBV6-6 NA CASREAQNEQFF TGTGCCAGCAGGGAGGCCCAGAATGAGCAGTTCTTC
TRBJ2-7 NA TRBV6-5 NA CASSSPRQSIPHEQYF TGTGCCAGCAGTTCCCCCAGACAGAGTATTCCCCACGAGCAGTACTTC
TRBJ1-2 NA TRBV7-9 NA CASSLSTGFNYGYTF TGTGCCAGCAGCCTCTCGACAGGTTTTAACTATGGCTACACCTTC
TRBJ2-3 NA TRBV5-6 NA CASSLQPNVVTDTQYF TGTGCCAGCAGCTTGCAACCGAACGTCGTCACAGATACGCAGTATTTT
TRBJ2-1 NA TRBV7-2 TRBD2 CASSLLGLAGGYEQFF TGTGCCAGCAGCTTACTGGGACTAGCGGGAGGCTATGAGCAGTTCTTC
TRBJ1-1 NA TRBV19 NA CASSKGGGAAPVTPEAFF TGTGCCAGTAGTAAAGGGGGTGGGGCAGCCCCGGTGACCCCTGAAGCTTTCTTT
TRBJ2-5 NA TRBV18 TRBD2 CASSPRLASGSEETQYF TGTGCCAGCTCACCACGGCTTGCTAGCGGGAGCGAAGAGACCCAGTACTTC
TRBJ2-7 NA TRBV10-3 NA CAISGANYEQYF TGTGCCATCAGTGGTGCCAACTACGAGCAGTACTTC
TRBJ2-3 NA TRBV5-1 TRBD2 CASSLGPTSGRNPDTQYF TGTGCCAGCAGCTTGGGGCCCACTAGCGGGAGAAACCCAGATACGCAGTATTTT
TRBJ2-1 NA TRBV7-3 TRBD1 CASSLDREEQFF TGTGCCAGCAGCTTGGACAGGGAGGAGCAGTTCTTC
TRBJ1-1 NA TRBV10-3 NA CAIRHGFHTEAFF TGTGCCATCCGTCACGGGTTCCACACTGAAGCTTTCTTT
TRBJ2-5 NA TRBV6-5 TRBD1 CASSYSNRGQTQYF TGTGCCAGCAGTTACTCGAACAGGGGGCAGACCCAGTACTTC
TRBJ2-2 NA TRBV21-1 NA CASSQPGQGAGELFF TGTGCCAGCAGCCAACCGGGACAGGGAGCCGGGGAGCTGTTTTTT
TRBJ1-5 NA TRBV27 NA CASSLQGTDQPQHF TGTGCCAGCAGTCTACAGGGTACTGATCAGCCCCAGCATTTT
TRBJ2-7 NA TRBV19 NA CARKTVAQAYEQYF TGTGCCAGAAAAACCGTCGCGCAGGCCTACGAGCAGTACTTC
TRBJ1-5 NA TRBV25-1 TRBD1 CASSESGGQHQHF TGTGCCAGCAGTGAATCGGGGGGACAGCACCAGCATTTT
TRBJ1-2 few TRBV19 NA CASGANDYGYTF TGTGCCAGTGGAGCCAATGACTATGGCTACACCTTC
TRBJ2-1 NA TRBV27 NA CASSHRSGEQFF TGTGCCAGCTCCCATCGTAGTGGTGAGCAGTTCTTC
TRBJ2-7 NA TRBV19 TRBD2 CASSIDWGTSGLYF TGTGCCAGTAGTATAGATTGGGGGACTAGCGGCTTATACTTC
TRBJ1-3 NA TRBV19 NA CASSRTAGNTIYF TGTGCCAGTAGTCGGACAGCCGGAAACACCATATATTTT
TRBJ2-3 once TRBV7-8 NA CASSPRASTDTQYF TGTGCCAGCAGTCCTCGTGCTAGCACAGATACGCAGTATTTT
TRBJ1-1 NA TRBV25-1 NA CASSPSGGITEAFF TGTGCCAGCAGCCCCAGCGGGGGGATCACTGAAGCTTTCTTT
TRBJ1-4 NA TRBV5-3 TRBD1 CARSYRQGAFGFNEKLFF TGTGCCAGAAGCTACCGACAGGGGGCGTTCGGATTCAATGAAAAACTGTTTTTT
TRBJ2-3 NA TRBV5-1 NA CASQVSSTDTQYF TGCGCCAGCCAAGTTTCTAGCACAGATACGCAGTATTTT
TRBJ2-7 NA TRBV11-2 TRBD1 CASSLQDRGPYEQYF TGTGCCAGCAGCTTACAGGACAGGGGACCCTACGAGCAGTACTTC
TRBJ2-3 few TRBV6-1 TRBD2 CASSAAGGGTDTQYF TGTGCCAGCAGTGCGGCGGGAGGGGGGACAGATACGCAGTATTTT
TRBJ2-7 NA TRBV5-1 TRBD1 CASTNGAGGRYEQYF TGCGCCAGCACCAACGGGGCAGGGGGCAGGTACGAGCAGTACTTC